This TCR beta chain derives from a study of blood T cells in healthy people across ages (dated by TCRdb to about 2015). A note on the overall study: In model experiments, roughly one uniquely barcoded TCR beta cDNA molecule per two T cells was captured by template switching. Using the same blood draw, the study looked at two additional independent replicas of 1 million unique cDNA reads for two donors, one aged 18 to 30 and the other aged 80 or older. To avoid experimental bias, donors of different ages were distributed randomly across sequencing lanes. Age-related changes in TCR beta repertoire diversity were measured in the study by deep sequencing normalized with unique cDNA molecular identifiers. Four age groups were formed from the donors: young (average approximately 15 years), middle-aged (more than 35), aged (around 62) and long-lived (more than 75).

Study-wide findings and limitations: The percentage of naive T cells measured by flow cytometry correlated strongly with observed TCR beta diversity. Estimates of total diversity based on one million sequenced T cells were regarded as lower bounds and as underestimates. Bulk unsorted PBMC profiling prevented conclusive comparison of naive and antigen-experienced compartments. The long-lived group showed more naive CD4+ T cells, fewer expanded clones and increased TCR diversity than the aged group, suggesting age selection. As age increased, observed TCR beta diversity per million T cells dropped in a roughly linear way, and a significant reduction was already evident by age around 41. Because the CMV infection status of the donors was unknown, age-related changes in expanded clonotypes may potentially have been confounded.

A remark on this clonotype: No cognate antigen has been identified for it. Base qualities are not recorded, but no much larger clone differs from it by a single base.

The library was made by 5' RACE. TCRdb records Illumina HiSeq 2500 as the sequencer. A second about 7 to 11 cycle PCR used a sample-barcoded 5' primer and a J-beta primer mix. Each TCR beta cDNA molecule received a unique molecular identifier from a template-switch 5' adaptor carrying 12 random nucleotides. Each sample yielded at least 2.5 million CDR3-containing paired-end reads. First-strand cDNA synthesis was performed from all RNA using the Mint cDNA synthesis kit, with priming by a TRBC-specific oligonucleotide. All cDNA was treated with uracil-DNA glycosylase and then went through a first 18-cycle PCR with the universal primers M1SS and BC2_uni_R. In the original analysis: For normalization, 1 million high-quality reads were randomly selected from each sample, with every read carrying a distinct molecular identifier. Reads with shared molecular identifiers were discarded instead of being binned into consensus sequences. MiTCR, with a Q25 quality threshold and the strictest error-elimination algorithm, was used for CDR3 identification, clonotype clustering and error correction. A nonparametric unseen species model with Euler transformation was used to estimate lower-bound total TCR beta diversity. TCRdb handled the public reads itself, with Q25 trimming in fastp and clone calling in MiXCR, and kept productive beta chains. Entries that share a CDR3 protein sequence are merged under the most common genes and DNA. These V and J calls rely on TCRdb rather than the paper's analysis. Across this sample there are some 1,500,000 distinct CDR3 sequences, with roughly 43% seen only once. The top ten clonotypes cover less than 5% of the sample.

Donors were a few dozen systemically healthy Caucasian individuals from Russia aged about 6 to 100 years. Ten milliliters of peripheral blood were drawn from each donor into EDTA-treated Vacutainer tubes. PBMCs were isolated by Ficoll-Paque density-gradient centrifugation, with at least 7 million obtained per sample. Trizol reagent was used to extract total RNA from the PBMCs, yielding at least 6 micrograms per sample. For every donor, an aliquot of PBMCs went through flow cytometry to measure the percentages of naive CD45RAhigh/CD27high T cells. The CDR3 goes from the cysteine to the phenylalanine over 13 residues. The only DNA kept is the CDR3, 39 bases in frame from the first base. V and J are truncated by 6 bases and 9 bases respectively, leaving an intervening sequence of 15 bases. Based on the germline V gene, the CDR1 and CDR2 sequences are MDHEN and SYDVKM.

The TCR comes from a woman under 30 in good health. The sequence joins TRBV28 to TRBJ1-3; no D gene is confidently identified. The sample comprised blood. CDR3 region: CASRRTAVVTIYF. The nucleotide sequence is given as TGTGCCAGCAGGAGGACCGCGGTCGTCACCATATATTTT.